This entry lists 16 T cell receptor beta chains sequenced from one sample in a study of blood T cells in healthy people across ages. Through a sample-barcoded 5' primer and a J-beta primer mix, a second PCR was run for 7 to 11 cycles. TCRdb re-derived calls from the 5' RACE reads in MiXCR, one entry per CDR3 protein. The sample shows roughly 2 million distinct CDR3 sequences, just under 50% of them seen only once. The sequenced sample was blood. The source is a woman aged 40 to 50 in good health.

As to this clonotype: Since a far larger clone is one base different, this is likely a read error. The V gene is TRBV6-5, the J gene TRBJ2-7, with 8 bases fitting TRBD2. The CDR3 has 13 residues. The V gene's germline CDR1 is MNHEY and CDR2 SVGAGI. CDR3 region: CAGSSGTSYEQYF. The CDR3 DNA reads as TGTGCCGGCAGTTCCGGGACTAGCTACGAGCAGTACTTC.

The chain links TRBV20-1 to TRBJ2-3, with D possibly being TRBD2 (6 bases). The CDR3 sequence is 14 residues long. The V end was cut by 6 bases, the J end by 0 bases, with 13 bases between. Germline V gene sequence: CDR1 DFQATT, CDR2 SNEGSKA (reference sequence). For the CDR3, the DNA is TGCAGTGCCGCGAGGGAGGCTAGCACAGATACGCAGTATTTT. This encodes CSAAREASTDTQYF.

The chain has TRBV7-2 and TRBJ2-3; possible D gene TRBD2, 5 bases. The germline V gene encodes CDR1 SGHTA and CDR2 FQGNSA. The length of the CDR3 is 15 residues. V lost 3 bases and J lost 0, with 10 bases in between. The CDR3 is CASSFFGGSTDTQYF. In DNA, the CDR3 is TGTGCCAGCAGCTTCTTTGGAGGAAGCACAGATACGCAGTATTTT. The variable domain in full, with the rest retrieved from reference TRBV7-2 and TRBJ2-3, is GAGVSQSPSNKVTEKGKDVELRCDPISGHTALYWYRQSLGQGLEFLIYFQGNSAPDKSGLPSDRFSAERTGGSVSTLTIQRTQQEDSAVYLCASSFFGGSTDTQYFGPGTRLTVL.

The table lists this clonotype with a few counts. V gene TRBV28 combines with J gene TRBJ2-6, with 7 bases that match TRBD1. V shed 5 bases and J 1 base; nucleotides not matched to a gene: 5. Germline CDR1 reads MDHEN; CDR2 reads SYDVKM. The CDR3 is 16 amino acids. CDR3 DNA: TGTGCCAGCAGTCAAGGGACAGAGTCTGGGGCCAACGTCCTGACTTTC. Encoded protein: CASSQGTESGANVLTF.

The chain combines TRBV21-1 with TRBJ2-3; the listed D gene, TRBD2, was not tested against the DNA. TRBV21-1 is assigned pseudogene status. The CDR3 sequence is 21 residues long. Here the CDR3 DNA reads TGTGCCAGCAGCAAAGCGCTTTGGGCTAGCGGGGGGCTACCTAGCACAGATACGCAGTATTTT. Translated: CASSKALWASGGLPSTDTQYF.

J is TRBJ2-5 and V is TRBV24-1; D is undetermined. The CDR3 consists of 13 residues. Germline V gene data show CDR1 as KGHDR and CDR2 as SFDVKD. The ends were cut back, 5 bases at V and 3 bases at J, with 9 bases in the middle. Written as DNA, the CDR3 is TGTGCCACCAGTGCCTCGTATGAAGAGACCCAGTACTTC. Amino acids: CATSASYEETQYF.

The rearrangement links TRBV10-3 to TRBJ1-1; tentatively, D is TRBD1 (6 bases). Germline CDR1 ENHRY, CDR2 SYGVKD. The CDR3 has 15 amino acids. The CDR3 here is CASKGGVLRDTEAFF. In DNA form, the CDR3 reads TGTGCGAGTAAAGGGGGGGTACTTAGAGACACTGAAGCTTTCTTT.

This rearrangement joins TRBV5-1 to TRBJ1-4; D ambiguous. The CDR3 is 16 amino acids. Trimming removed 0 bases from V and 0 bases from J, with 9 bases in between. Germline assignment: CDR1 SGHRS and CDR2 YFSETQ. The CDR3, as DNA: TGCGCCAGCAGCTTGGGTCGCAGTTCAACTAATGAAAAACTGTTTTTT. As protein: CASSLGRSSTNEKLFF.

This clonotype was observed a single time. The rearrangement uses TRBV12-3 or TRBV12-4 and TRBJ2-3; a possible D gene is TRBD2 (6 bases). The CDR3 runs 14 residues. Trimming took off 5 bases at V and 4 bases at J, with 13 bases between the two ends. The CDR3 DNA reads TGTGCCAGCAGTCACGGGACTTTTTCAGATACGCAGTATTTT. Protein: CASSHGTFSDTQYF.

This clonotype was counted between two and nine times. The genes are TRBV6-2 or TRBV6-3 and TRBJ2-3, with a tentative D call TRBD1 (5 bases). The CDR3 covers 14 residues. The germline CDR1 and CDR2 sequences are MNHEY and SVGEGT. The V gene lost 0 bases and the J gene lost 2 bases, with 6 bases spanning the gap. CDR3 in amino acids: CASSYSQVTDTQYF. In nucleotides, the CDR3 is TGTGCCAGCAGTTACTCACAGGTCACAGATACGCAGTATTTT.

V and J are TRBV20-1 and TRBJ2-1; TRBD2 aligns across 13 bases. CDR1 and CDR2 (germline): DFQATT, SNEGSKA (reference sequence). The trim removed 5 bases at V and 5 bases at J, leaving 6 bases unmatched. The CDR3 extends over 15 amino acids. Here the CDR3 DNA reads TGCAGTGCTCGACTAGCGGGGGGTCCAAACAATGAGCAGTTCTTC. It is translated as CSARLAGGPNNEQFF.

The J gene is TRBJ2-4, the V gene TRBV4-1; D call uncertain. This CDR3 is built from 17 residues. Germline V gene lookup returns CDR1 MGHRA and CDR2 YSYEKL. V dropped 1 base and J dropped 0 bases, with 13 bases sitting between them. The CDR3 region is CASSQGRQLIAKNIQYF. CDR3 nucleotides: TGCGCCAGCAGCCAAGGACGTCAGTTAATAGCCAAAAACATTCAGTACTTC.

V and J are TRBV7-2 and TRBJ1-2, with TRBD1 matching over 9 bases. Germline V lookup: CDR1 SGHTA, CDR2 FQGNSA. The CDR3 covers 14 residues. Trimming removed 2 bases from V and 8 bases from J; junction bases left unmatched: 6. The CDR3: CASSLPRTGDGYTF. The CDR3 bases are TGTGCCAGCAGCTTACCCCGGACAGGGGACGGCTACACCTTC. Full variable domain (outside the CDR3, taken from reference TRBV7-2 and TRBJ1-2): GAGVSQSPSNKVTEKGKDVELRCDPISGHTALYWYRQSLGQGLEFLIYFQGNSAPDKSGLPSDRFSAERTGGSVSTLTIQRTQQEDSAVYLCASSLPRTGDGYTFGSGTRLTVV.

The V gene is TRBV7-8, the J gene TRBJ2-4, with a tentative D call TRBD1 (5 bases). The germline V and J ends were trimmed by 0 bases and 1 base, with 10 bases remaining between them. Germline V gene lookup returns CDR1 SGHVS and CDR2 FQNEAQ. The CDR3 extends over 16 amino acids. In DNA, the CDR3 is TGTGCCAGCAGCTTAGCACCCAGGGTGGCCAAAAACATTCAGTACTTC. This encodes CASSLAPRVAKNIQYF.

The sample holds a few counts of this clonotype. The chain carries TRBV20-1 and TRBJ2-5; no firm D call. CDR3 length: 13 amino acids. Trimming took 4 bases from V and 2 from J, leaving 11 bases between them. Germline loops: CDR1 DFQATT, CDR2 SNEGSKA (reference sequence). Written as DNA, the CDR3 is TGCAGTGCTACCCTGACGGTGCAAGAGACCCAGTACTTC. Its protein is CSATLTVQETQYF.

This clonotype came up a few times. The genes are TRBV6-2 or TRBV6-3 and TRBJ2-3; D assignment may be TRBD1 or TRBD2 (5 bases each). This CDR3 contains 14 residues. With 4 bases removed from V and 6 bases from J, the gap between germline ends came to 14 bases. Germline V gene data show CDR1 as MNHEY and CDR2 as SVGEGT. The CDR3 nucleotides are TGTGCCAGCAGTTCGGGGCTTCCACCCGATACGCAGTATTTT. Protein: CASSSGLPPDTQYF.